The 25 T cell receptor beta chains below were found in one sample sequenced in a study of CD8 T cells in Susac syndrome. Random hexamers served to reverse transcribe roughly 0.5 to 1 ug RNA. One entry per CDR3 protein, called by TCRdb with MiXCR from the immunoSEQ multiplex PCR reads. The table includes hundreds of thousands of distinct CDR3 sequences, roughly 93% detected once. Sequenced material: CD4+ T cells from PBMCs. The source is a human donor with Susac syndrome.

The rearrangement joins TRBV20-1 to TRBJ2-5, with a possible D match to TRBD2 (5 bases). The CDR3 loop spans 12 amino acids. Trimming removed 2 bases from V and 9 bases from J, with 13 bases in between. Germline V lookup: CDR1 DFQATT, CDR2 SNEGSKA (reference sequence). The CDR3 nucleotides read TGCAGTGCTAGATTTTCCCCCGGGGCCCAGTACTTC. Translation: CSARFSPGAQYF.

In the case of this clonotype: At one boundary the junction diverges from the germline segment, which might be a read error. This rearrangement joins TRBV30 to TRBJ1-1, with a possible D match to TRBD1 (5 bases). CDR3 length: 13 residues. Germline CDR1 reads GTSNPN; CDR2 reads SVGIG (reference sequence). For the CDR3, the DNA is TGTGCCTGGAGTGGTAGCGCCGGGGGTGAAGTTTTCTTT. It encodes CAWSGSAGGEVFF. The entire variable domain, with the rest obtained from reference TRBV30 and TRBJ1-1, is as follows: SQTIHQWPATLVQPVGSPLSLECTVEGTSNPNLYWYRQAAGRGLQLLFYSVGIGQISSEVPQNLSASRPQDRQFILSSKKLLLSDSGFYLCAWSGSAGGEVFFGQGTRLTVV.

This chain connects TRBV28 to TRBJ1-2; D uncertain. The CDR3 sequence is 13 residues long. From germline, CDR1 is MDHEN and CDR2 SYDVKM. V shed 5 bases and J shed 5 bases, with 12 bases lying between them. The DNA for the CDR3 is TGTGCCAGCAGTCCCCCGCAGGCGTATGGCTACACCTTC. It codes for CASSPPQAYGYTF.

This clonotype came up a few times. The rearrangement links TRBV20-1 to TRBJ2-7; D unclear. V was trimmed by 3 bases and J by 4 bases, leaving 10 bases between them. This CDR3 region has 12 residues. Germline V lookup: CDR1 DFQATT, CDR2 SNEGSKA (reference sequence). Written as DNA, the CDR3 is TGCAGTGCTAGGCCAGGTTCTTACGAGCAGTACTTC. Protein product: CSARPGSYEQYF.

The chain is built from TRBV24-1 and TRBJ2-1; TRBD2 agrees at 7 bases. Germline V gives CDR1 KGHDR, CDR2 SFDVKD. V lost 6 bases to trimming and J lost 9 bases; unmatched junction nucleotides: 4. The CDR3 sequence is 12 residues long. CDR3 region: CATSRRGIEQFF. For the CDR3, the DNA is TGTGCCACCAGTAGGCGGGGGATTGAGCAGTTCTTC.

The CDR3 spells CASGQTGTYGYTF. CDR3 sequence (DNA): TGTGCCAGCGGTCAGACAGGAACCTATGGCTACACCTTC. This chain links TRBV7-9 with TRBJ1-2, with D tentatively TRBD1 (6 bases). With 8 bases removed from V and 4 bases from J, the gap between germline ends came to 14 bases. CDR3 length equals 13 residues. Germline V gene data show CDR1 as SEHNR and CDR2 as FQNEAQ (reference sequence). The full variable domain, in which reference TRBV7-9 and TRBJ1-2 provide the parts outside the CDR3, is DTGVSQNPRHKITKRGQNVTFRCDPISEHNRLYWYRQTLGQGPEFLTYFQNEAQLEKSRLLSDRFSAERPKGSFSTLEIQRTEQGDSAMYLCASGQTGTYGYTFGSGTRLTVV.

CDR3 nucleotide sequence: TGTGCCACCCTAAGAAGTCTCGAATCCAATGAGCAGTTCTTC. Its protein is CATLRSLESNEQFF. The chain recombines TRBV2 with TRBJ2-1, with D uncertain. The V and J ends lost 10 bases and 6 bases respectively, with 19 bases between them. The germline gives CDR1 SNHLY, CDR2 FYNNEI. CDR3 length equals 14 residues.

The genes are TRBV6-2 or TRBV6-3 and TRBJ2-1; 14 bases agree with TRBD2. J gave up 7 bases and V 2 bases, and 10 bases lay outside the gene matches. Germline-derived CDR1 and CDR2 are MNHEY and SVGEGT. CDR3 length: 18 amino acids. The CDR3 nucleotides read TGTGCCAGCAGTTACGCCTTGGGACTAGCGGGGGAGGGAAATGAGCAGTTCTTC. Residues: CASSYALGLAGEGNEQFF.

Here the CDR3 reads CASTNSYEQYF. CDR3 nucleotide sequence: TGTGCCAGCACCAACTCCTACGAGCAGTACTTC. V gene TRBV6-2 or TRBV6-3 combines with J gene TRBJ2-7; D gene unclear. The germline gives CDR1 MNHEY, CDR2 SVGEGT. This CDR3 comprises 11 residues. Trimming took 7 bases from V and 0 from J, leaving 4 bases between them.

In this sample, this clonotype turned up once. The rearrangement joins TRBV5-1 to TRBJ1-1; no firm D call. Germline CDR1 SGHRS, CDR2 YFSETQ. The CDR3 has 15 amino acids. Deletions cut 0 bases from V and 1 base from J, with 10 bases between. The DNA for the CDR3 is TGCGCCAGCAGCTTGGTATCCGTGACGAACACTGAAGCTTTCTTT. Protein product: CASSLVSVTNTEAFF. The whole variable domain, remainder taken from reference TRBV5-1 and TRBJ1-1, is KAGVTQTPRYLIKTRGQQVTLSCSPISGHRSVSWYQQTPGQGLQFLFEYFSETQRNKGNFPGRFSGRQFSNSRSEMNVSTLELGDSALYLCASSLVSVTNTEAFFGQGTRLTVV.

The chain employs TRBV20-1 and TRBJ1-1; 8 bases are shared with TRBD1. V gave up 2 bases and J gave up 1 base; unmatched junction bases: 3. This CDR3 comprises 14 residues. Germline V CDR1 and CDR2: DFQATT, SNEGSKA (reference sequence). CDR3 amino acids: CSARTGTGNTEAFF. The CDR3 DNA is TGCAGTGCTAGAACCGGGACAGGGAACACTGAAGCTTTCTTT.

The chain joins TRBV4-2 to TRBJ2-5; D tentatively reads TRBD1 or TRBD2 (6 bases each). CDR3 length: 16 amino acids. The V and J ends lost 1 base and 5 bases respectively, with 17 bases between them. Per the germline V gene, CDR1 is LGHNA and CDR2 is YNFKEQ. CDR3 in amino acids: CASSQALGGSGETQYF. CDR3 DNA: TGTGCCAGCAGCCAAGCCCTGGGGGGCTCGGGGGAGACCCAGTACTTC.

The chain links TRBV4-3 to TRBJ1-2; D might be TRBD1 (6 bases). The CDR3 sequence is 15 residues long. The germline CDR1 and CDR2 sequences are LGHNA and YSLEER. V lost 3 bases and J 2 bases, leaving 13 bases between the germline ends. The CDR3 region is CASSHTGPQNYGYTF. Here the CDR3 DNA reads TGCGCCAGCAGCCATACAGGGCCCCAAAACTATGGCTACACCTTC.

The J gene is TRBJ2-3, the V gene TRBV20-1; D might be TRBD1 or TRBD2, each matching 5 bases. The ends were cut back, 3 bases at V and 0 bases at J, with 10 bases in the middle. This CDR3 spans 14 amino acids. CDR1 is DFQATT, CDR2 SNEGSKA, per germline (reference sequence). The CDR3 sequence: CSASRDGSTDTQYF. The CDR3 DNA sequence: TGCAGTGCTAGTAGGGACGGTAGCACAGATACGCAGTATTTT.

V and J are TRBV19 and TRBJ2-3, with 13 bases fitting TRBD2. V was pared by 7 bases and J by 2 bases, with 3 bases of the junction left unmatched. Germline values: CDR1 LNHDA, CDR2 SQIVND (reference sequence). The CDR3 consists of 15 residues. This CDR3 reads CASTGLAGLTDTQYF. Here the CDR3 DNA reads TGTGCCAGTACGGGACTAGCGGGGCTCACAGATACGCAGTATTTT.

The chain employs TRBV29-1 and TRBJ1-2; the D is unclear. Germline assignment: CDR1 SQVTM and CDR2 ANQGSEA. V was shortened by 6 bases and J by 0 bases, with 14 bases between the two germline ends. This CDR3 comprises 14 residues. The CDR3 DNA sequence: TGCAGCGTATTCACGGCCGTAGCTAACTATGGCTACACCTTC. Amino acid sequence: CSVFTAVANYGYTF.

The CDR3 bases are TGCGCCAGCAGCTTGGGAGATGGGAACACTGAAGCTTTCTTT. Encoded protein: CASSLGDGNTEAFF. The V gene is TRBV5-1, the J gene TRBJ1-1; D is ambiguous. The ends were cut back, 0 bases at V and 1 base at J, with 7 bases in the middle. The CDR3 spans 14 residues. Germline assignment: CDR1 SGHRS and CDR2 YFSETQ.

The rearrangement joins TRBV19 to TRBJ1-2, with unresolved D. Trimming left V 1 base short and J 0 bases short, with 9 bases between. The CDR3 extends over 15 amino acids. The germline V gene has CDR1 LNHDA and CDR2 SQIVND (reference sequence). Written as DNA, the CDR3 is TGTGCCAGTAGTATAGGGGCAGAATCTAACTATGGCTACACCTTC. Residues: CASSIGAESNYGYTF.

The gene calls are TRBV4-3 and TRBJ2-7, with D possibly being TRBD1 (6 bases). Germline V gene data show CDR1 as LGHNA and CDR2 as YSLEER. With 2 bases removed from V and 7 bases from J, the gap between germline ends came to 15 bases. The CDR3 runs to 14 residues. CDR3 amino acids: CASSQSTGPGEQYF. Written as DNA, the CDR3 is TGCGCCAGCAGCCAATCGACAGGTCCTGGGGAGCAGTACTTC.

The CDR3 loop reads CATSDRTGSGGETQYF. CDR3 sequence (DNA): TGTGCCACCAGTGACCGGACAGGGTCCGGTGGAGAGACCCAGTACTTC. The rearrangement joins TRBV24-1 to TRBJ2-5; TRBD1 matches 8 bases. This CDR3 is built from 16 residues. Unmatched junction bases numbered 10, after V lost 4 bases and J lost 4 bases. The V gene's germline CDR1 is KGHDR and CDR2 SFDVKD.

This rearrangement joins TRBV20-1 to TRBJ2-5; unclear D gene. The CDR3 covers 11 residues. Trimming left V 6 bases short and J 5 bases short, with 10 bases between. The germline V gene has CDR1 DFQATT and CDR2 SNEGSKA (reference sequence). The CDR3, as DNA: TGCAGTGCACTGAGGAGCGAGACCCAGTACTTC. Translated, it gives CSALRSETQYF.

The chain employs TRBV4-3 and TRBJ1-5; D is uncertain. The CDR3 spans 14 residues. The germline V gene encodes CDR1 LGHNA and CDR2 YSLEER. Trimming cost V 0 bases and J 6 bases, with 9 bases left between them. CDR3 nucleotides: TGCGCCAGCAGCCAAGATCCCAGGAGTCAGCCCCAGCATTTT. Translating gives CASSQDPRSQPQHF.

This chain joins TRBV7-2 and TRBJ2-5; weak D call: TRBD2 (6 bases). The germline gives CDR1 SGHTA, CDR2 FQGNSA. The V and J ends lost 3 bases and 2 bases respectively, with 10 bases between them. The CDR3 is 14 residues long. DNA for the CDR3: TGTGCCAGCAGCTTCGGGACTCTTCAAGAGACCCAGTACTTC. This codes for CASSFGTLQETQYF.

V usage is TRBV30 and J usage is TRBJ2-6; D perhaps matches TRBD2 (5 bases). The CDR3 length is 17 residues. CDR1 is GTSNPN and CDR2 is SVGIG in the germline V gene (reference sequence). Trimming took off 0 bases at V and 4 bases at J, with 16 bases between the two ends. The CDR3 loop reads CAWSVPLQSGGANVLTF. CDR3 nucleotide sequence: TGTGCCTGGAGTGTCCCCTTGCAGAGCGGAGGGGCCAACGTCCTGACTTTC.

J is TRBJ2-1 and V is TRBV4-2; D call uncertain. The germline V and J ends were trimmed by 3 bases and 5 bases, with 2 bases remaining between them. The CDR3 length is 11 residues. CDR1 is LGHNA and CDR2 is YNFKEQ in the germline V gene. Here the CDR3 reads CASSHNNEQFF. In nucleotides, the CDR3 is TGTGCCAGCAGCCATAACAATGAGCAGTTCTTC.